One TCR beta chain is described in this entry. This CDR3 spans 12 amino acids. In germline, CDR1 is LGHNA, CDR2 YNFKEQ. V shed 3 bases and J shed 2 bases, with 5 bases lying between them. The entry originates in a study of blood T cell repertoires in COVID-19. The authors' processing: It was from reference gene primer amplification that nucleated cell counts were estimated. Sequencing was performed with immunoSEQ multiplex PCR; in TCRdb, only in-frame clones are kept and a portion is missing. The DNA gave D and trimming, while V, J and clone size come from that table. The table has 95,000 to 150,000 clones, 70% to 80% seen once.

The source material was peripheral blood. This sequence was found in a man in his forties with active or convalescent COVID-19. V is TRBV4-2 and J is TRBJ2-7; D is ambiguous. The CDR3 spells CASSHETYEQYF. CDR3 DNA: TGTGCCAGCAGCCATGAGACCTACGAGCAGTACTTC.